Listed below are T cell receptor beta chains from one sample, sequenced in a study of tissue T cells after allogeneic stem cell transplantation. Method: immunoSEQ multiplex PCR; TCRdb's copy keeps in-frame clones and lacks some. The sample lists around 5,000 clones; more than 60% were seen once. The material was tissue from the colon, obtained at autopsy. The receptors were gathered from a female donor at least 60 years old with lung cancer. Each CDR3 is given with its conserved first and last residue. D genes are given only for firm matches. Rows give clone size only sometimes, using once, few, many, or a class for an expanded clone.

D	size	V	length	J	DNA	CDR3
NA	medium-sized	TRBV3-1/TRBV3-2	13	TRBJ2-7	TGTGCCAGCAGCCAATTGGGTTCATACGAGCAGTACTTC	CASSQLGSYEQYF
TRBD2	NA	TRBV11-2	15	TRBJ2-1	TGTGCCAGCAGCTTTGGACTAGCGGGACTCAATGAGCAGTTCTTC	CASSFGLAGLNEQFF
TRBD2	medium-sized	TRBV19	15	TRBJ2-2	TGTGCCACTAAGGAGGGTAGCGGGGGTATCGGGGAGCTGTTTTTT	CATKEGSGGIGELFF
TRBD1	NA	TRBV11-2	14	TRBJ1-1	TGTGCCAGCAGCTTAGGCCCGACAGGGACTGAAGCTTTCTTT	CASSLGPTGTEAFF
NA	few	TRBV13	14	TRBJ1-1	TGTGCCAGCAGCTTAGAACAGGGAGGCACTGAAGCTTTCTTT	CASSLEQGGTEAFF
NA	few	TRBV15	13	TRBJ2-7	TGTGCCACCAGCTCCCAAAGGGCAGTAGGGCAGTACTTC	CATSSQRAVGQYF
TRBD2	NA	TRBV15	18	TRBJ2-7	TGTGCCACCAGCAGAGATCGGTGGGAGACTAGCGGTACCTACGAGCAGTACTTC	CATSRDRWETSGTYEQYF
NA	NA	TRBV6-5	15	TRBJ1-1	TGTGCCAGCAGCCCCCTCGGGCTTATGGGCACTGAAGCTTTCTTT	CASSPLGLMGTEAFF
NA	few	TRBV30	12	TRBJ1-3	TGTGCCTGGGGACACTTTGGAAACACCATATATTTT	CAWGHFGNTIYF
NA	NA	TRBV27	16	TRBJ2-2	TGTGCCAGCAGACTAAGGACAGTCTTAAACACCGGGGAGCTGTTTTTT	CASRLRTVLNTGELFF
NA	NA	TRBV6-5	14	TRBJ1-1	TGTGCCAGCAGGAACTCAGGGGAATCTTTTGGAGCTTTCTTT	CASRNSGESFGAFF
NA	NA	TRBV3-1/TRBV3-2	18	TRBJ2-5	TGTGCCAGCAGCCAAGAACTTAATCGGGGAGTTACCGGGGGGACCCAGTACTTC	CASSQELNRGVTGGTQYF
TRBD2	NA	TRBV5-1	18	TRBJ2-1	TGCGCCAGCGGCAAGAATTGGCTAGCGGAAGGTTCCTACAATGAGCAGTTCTTC	CASGKNWLAEGSYNEQFF